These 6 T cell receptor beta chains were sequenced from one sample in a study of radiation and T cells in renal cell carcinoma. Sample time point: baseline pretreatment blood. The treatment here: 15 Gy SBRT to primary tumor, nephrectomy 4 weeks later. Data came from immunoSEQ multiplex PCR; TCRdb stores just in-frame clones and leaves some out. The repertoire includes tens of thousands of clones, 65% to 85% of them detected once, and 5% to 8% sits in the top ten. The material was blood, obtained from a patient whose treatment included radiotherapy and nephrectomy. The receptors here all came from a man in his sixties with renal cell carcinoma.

Here the CDR3 DNA reads TGTGCCAGCAGCCGGCTCCGACTAGCGGGAGTGGGGGTTGATGAGCAGTTCTTC. The encoded protein is CASSRLRLAGVGVDEQFF. This chain links TRBV7-9 with TRBJ2-1; 12 bases are a match to TRBD2. Germline values: CDR1 SEHNR, CDR2 FQNEAQ (reference sequence). The ends lost 5 bases at V and 8 bases at J; junction bases unmatched: 16. The CDR3 sequence is 18 residues long. Together with reference TRBV7-9 and TRBJ2-1, the CDR3 gives the full variable domain: DTGVSQNPRHKITKRGQNVTFRCDPISEHNRLYWYRQTLGQGPEFLTYFQNEAQLEKSRLLSDRFSAERPKGSFSTLEIQRTEQGDSAMYLCASSRLRLAGVGVDEQFFGPGTRLTVL.

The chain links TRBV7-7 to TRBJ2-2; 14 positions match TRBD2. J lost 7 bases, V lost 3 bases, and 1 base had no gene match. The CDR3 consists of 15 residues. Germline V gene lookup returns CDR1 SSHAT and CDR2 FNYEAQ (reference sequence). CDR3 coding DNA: TGTGCCAGCAGCTTTGGGACTAGCGGGAGCGGGGAGCTGTTTTTT. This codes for CASSFGTSGSGELFF.

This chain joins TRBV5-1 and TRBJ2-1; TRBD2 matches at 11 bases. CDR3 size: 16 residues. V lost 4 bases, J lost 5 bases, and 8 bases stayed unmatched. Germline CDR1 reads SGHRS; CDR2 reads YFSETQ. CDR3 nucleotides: TGCGCCAGCAGCACCCGGGGTAGCGGGGGGGACAATGAGCAGTTCTTC. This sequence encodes CASSTRGSGGDNEQFF.

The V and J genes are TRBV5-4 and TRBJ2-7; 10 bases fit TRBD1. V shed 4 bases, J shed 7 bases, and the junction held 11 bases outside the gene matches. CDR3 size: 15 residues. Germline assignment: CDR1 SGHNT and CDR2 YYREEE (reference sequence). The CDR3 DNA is TGTGCCAGCAGCCTGGCCGGGACAGGGGTGGGGGAGCAGTACTTC. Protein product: CASSLAGTGVGEQYF.

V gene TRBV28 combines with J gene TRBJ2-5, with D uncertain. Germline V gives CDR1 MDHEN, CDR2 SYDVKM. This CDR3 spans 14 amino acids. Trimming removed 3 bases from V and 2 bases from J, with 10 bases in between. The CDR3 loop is CASSFAEQQETQYF. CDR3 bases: TGTGCCAGCAGTTTCGCCGAGCAACAAGAGACCCAGTACTTC.

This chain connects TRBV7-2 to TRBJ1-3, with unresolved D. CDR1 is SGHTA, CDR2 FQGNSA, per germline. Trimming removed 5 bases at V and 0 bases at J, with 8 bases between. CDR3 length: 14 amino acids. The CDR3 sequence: CASSPSLSGNTIYF. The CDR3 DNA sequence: TGTGCCAGCAGCCCATCCCTCTCTGGAAACACCATATATTTT.